These T cell receptor beta chains were read from a single sample in a study of CD4+ T cells in melanoma. The data were produced by immunoSEQ multiplex PCR, yet TCRdb's version contains in-frame clones alone and is incomplete. The table records about 15,000 clones, about 60% of them present only once. Sequencing input: cells from a culture (not recorded whether cultured in vitro). The receptors originated from a human donor with melanoma. The CDR3 runs from the conserved cysteine through the conserved F or W. D genes are given only for firm matches. The listing skips clone size in some rows; elsewhere it reads once, few, many or a size class.

clone_size: .; v_call: TRBV30; d_call: .; cdr3_aa: CAWSEFHSNQPQHF
clone_size: .; v_call: TRBV7-8; d_call: .; cdr3_aa: CASSRRGRGVYGYTF
clone_size: .; v_call: TRBV7-3; d_call: TRBD2; cdr3_aa: CASSLIPGLSTDTQYF
clone_size: .; v_call: TRBV13; d_call: TRBD2; cdr3_aa: CASSLEGWGSRAGTNYEQYF
clone_size: .; v_call: TRBV18; d_call: TRBD2; cdr3_aa: CASSELAGGQADTQYF
clone_size: .; v_call: TRBV11-2; d_call: .; cdr3_aa: CASSLAGATWYGYTF
clone_size: .; v_call: TRBV6-1; d_call: .; cdr3_aa: CASRGNTDTQYF
clone_size: few; v_call: TRBV11-2; d_call: .; cdr3_aa: CASSPPSASYNEQFF
clone_size: once; v_call: TRBV2; d_call: TRBD2; cdr3_aa: CASSGGLAEETQYF
clone_size: .; v_call: TRBV19; d_call: TRBD2; cdr3_aa: CASSMARTSLITDTQYF
clone_size: .; v_call: TRBV5-1; d_call: TRBD1; cdr3_aa: CASSWTTGTGIDEQYF
clone_size: few; v_call: TRBV2; d_call: .; cdr3_aa: CASGRINQNTEAFF
clone_size: .; v_call: TRBV5-1; d_call: TRBD2; cdr3_aa: CASSFLAGGRVTGELFF
clone_size: .; v_call: TRBV6-6; d_call: TRBD1; cdr3_aa: CASSRQGHEQYF
clone_size: .; v_call: TRBV7-6; d_call: .; cdr3_aa: CASSWQGVNSPLHF
clone_size: few; v_call: TRBV2; d_call: .; cdr3_aa: CASSDGEGPGYEQYF
clone_size: few; v_call: TRBV7-9; d_call: .; cdr3_aa: CASSLKGELFF
clone_size: .; v_call: TRBV5-1; d_call: TRBD1; cdr3_aa: CASSSLQGLNTEAFF
clone_size: .; v_call: TRBV7-9; d_call: .; cdr3_aa: CASSLGTGMNTEAFF
clone_size: .; v_call: TRBV7-8; d_call: .; cdr3_aa: CASSQSEGGLGQPQHF
clone_size: .; v_call: TRBV30; d_call: .; cdr3_aa: CAWSTQMNGYTF
clone_size: few; v_call: TRBV7-9; d_call: .; cdr3_aa: CASSLLLNEKLFF
clone_size: .; v_call: TRBV9; d_call: TRBD1; cdr3_aa: CASSVGWTGVYGYTF
clone_size: few; v_call: TRBV10-1; d_call: .; cdr3_aa: CASSEGHGLNTEAFF
clone_size: .; v_call: TRBV29-1; d_call: .; cdr3_aa: CSVGDTSSYEQYF
clone_size: .; v_call: TRBV25-1; d_call: .; cdr3_aa: CASSDSTSTDTQYF
clone_size: once; v_call: TRBV6-5; d_call: TRBD1; cdr3_aa: CASSRTNTGVGGYTF
clone_size: .; v_call: TRBV20-1; d_call: .; cdr3_aa: CSASHSYEQYF
clone_size: .; v_call: TRBV7-3; d_call: TRBD2; cdr3_aa: CASSLEGSGGLAGDTQYF
clone_size: .; v_call: TRBV6-4; d_call: .; cdr3_aa: CASRGNTGELFF
clone_size: .; v_call: TRBV5-1; d_call: .; cdr3_aa: CASSLEPQETQYF
clone_size: .; v_call: TRBV6-1; d_call: TRBD2; cdr3_aa: CASSERTSGGAFPAYEQFF